This T cell receptor (beta chain) derives from a study of CD8 T cells in ankylosing spondylitis. Regarding the study as a whole: Significant enrichment of disease-linked clones was reported in matched ankylosing spondylitis synovial fluid. Some of these motif variants have turned up before, in reports on reactive arthritis synovial fluid and blood. Typical of ankylosing spondylitis blood, it appeared, was a TCR beta motif of under 10 highly homologous variants.

The germline V and J ends were trimmed by 5 bases and 8 bases, with 19 bases remaining between them. There are 15 residues in the CDR3. Germline V gives CDR1 MNHEY, CDR2 SMNVEV (reference sequence). In the case of this clonotype: Its antigen is currently unknown.

Making the TCR beta libraries involved quantitative 5'-RACE with molecular barcodes. TCRdb reprocessed the 5' RACE reads via MiXCR and lists one record per CDR3 protein. The sample contains 25,000 to 35,000 distinct CDR3 sequences, approximately 15% of which appear only once. The sample comprised blood. This sequence was found in a male donor with ankylosing spondylitis or in good health (not recorded which). The chain joins TRBV27 to TRBJ2-1; possibly TRBD1 or TRBD2 for D (6 bases each). CDR3 amino acids: CASSPFSGGPYEQFF. The CDR3 DNA follows: TGTGCCAGCAGTCCGTTTAGTGGGGGGCCTTATGAGCAGTTCTTC.